Below are 11 T cell receptor beta chains sequenced from a single sample in a study of blood T cell repertoires in COVID-19. Using immunoSEQ multiplex PCR, the repertoire was profiled, and TCRdb retains in-frame clones only, with some absent. The table has 80,000 to 90,000 clones, around nine tenths seen once. Sequenced material: peripheral blood. All receptors derive from a man in his fifties or sixties with acute or convalescent COVID-19.

The gene calls are TRBV9 and TRBJ1-5; TRBD1 might be the D (5 bases). The CDR3 has 14 amino acids. Germline V gives CDR1 SGDLS, CDR2 YYNGEE. Between the trimmed V and J ends, which lost 0 bases and 6 bases, there was a span of 10 bases. The chain's CDR3 is CASSVDGGGQPQHF. CDR3 DNA sequence: TGTGCCAGCAGCGTAGATGGGGGGGGTCAGCCCCAGCATTTT.

The chain couples TRBV19 to TRBJ2-3, with TRBD2 identical over 9 bases. The V segment lost 6 bases and the J segment 2 bases; nucleotides outside the gene matches: 6. CDR1 and CDR2 from the germline V gene are LNHDA and SQIVND (reference sequence). The CDR3 is made up of 15 amino acids. CDR3 DNA: TGTGCCAGTAGGGATAGCGGGGGAGTCACAGATACGCAGTATTTT. It yields the protein CASRDSGGVTDTQYF.

This clone has just a few counts. The V call is TRBV29-1, the J call TRBJ2-7; 8 positions match TRBD2. CDR3 length: 13 residues. V trimming: 6 bases; J trimming: 7 bases; junction bases outside the gene matches: 11. Germline V lookup: CDR1 SQVTM, CDR2 ANQGSEA. CDR3 DNA sequence: TGCAGCGTCGGGAGGGGGGATGTCGGAGAGCAGTACTTC. Protein product: CSVGRGDVGEQYF.

The V and J genes are TRBV11-2 and TRBJ2-2, with 7 bases lining up with TRBD2. The germline CDR1 and CDR2 sequences are SGHAT and FQNNGV. The CDR3 is 16 amino acids. V lost 7 bases and J lost 7; bases outside the gene matches: 15. The CDR3 DNA reads TGTGCCAGCACTGCCGGGACTACGATCGAGTACGGGGAGCTGTTTTTT. This sequence encodes CASTAGTTIEYGELFF.

This chain uses TRBV9 with TRBJ1-3; possible D gene TRBD1, 5 bases. CDR1 SGDLS and CDR2 YYNGEE come from the germline V gene. This CDR3 region has 16 residues. V lost 3 bases and J lost 4, with 17 bases in between. The CDR3 region is CASSAGSAGQGNTIYF. The CDR3 nucleotides read TGTGCCAGCAGCGCTGGGTCAGCAGGGCAAGGAAACACCATATATTTT.

Worth noting for this clone: At one end the junction does not follow the germline gene, possibly because of a read error. The chain combines TRBV18 with TRBJ1-4, with TRBD1 matching over 7 bases. The CDR3 has 14 residues. Germline V gene data show CDR1 as KGHSH and CDR2 as LQKENI. This CDR3 reads CASSSQGRSERLFF. Written as DNA, the CDR3 is TGTGCCAGCTCATCACAGGGGAGGAGTGAAAGACTGTTTTTT.

This rearrangement joins TRBV10-2 to TRBJ1-3, with a weak D call TRBD1 (5 bases). Germline V gene sequence: CDR1 WSHSY, CDR2 SAAADI. V shed 1 base and J shed 8 bases, with 9 bases lying between them. The CDR3 is made up of 13 amino acids. CDR3 residues: CASSEWRGYTIYF. Here the CDR3 DNA reads TGCGCCAGCAGTGAGTGGAGGGGCTACACCATATATTTT.

The chain combines TRBV10-3 with TRBJ2-1, with D perhaps TRBD1 (7 bases). The CDR3 spans 16 residues. From germline, CDR1 is ENHRY and CDR2 SYGVKD. Trimming removed 1 base from V and 10 bases from J, with 20 bases in between. This CDR3 is CAISEFLRQGGGEQFF. In DNA form, the CDR3 reads TGTGCCATCAGTGAGTTTTTGAGACAGGGCGGAGGGGAGCAGTTCTTC.

The CDR3 is CASSSDRVGGYTF. DNA of the CDR3: TGTGCCAGCAGCAGCGACAGGGTGGGAGGCTACACCTTC. The chain carries TRBV21-1 and TRBJ1-2; the D call in the table, TRBD1, was not verified against the DNA. TRBV21-1 is a pseudogene locus. The CDR3 has 13 residues.

The chain links TRBV7-2 to TRBJ2-3, with D possibly matching TRBD2 (6 bases). The CDR3 consists of 17 residues. V lost 1 base and J 2 bases, leaving 16 bases between the germline ends. The germline gives CDR1 SGHTA, CDR2 FQGNSA. Written as DNA, the CDR3 is TGTGCCAGCAGCTTAGGTTGGCGGGGCAACCTCACAGATACGCAGTATTTT. Residues: CASSLGWRGNLTDTQYF.

The CDR3: CASSPPLSSDTQYF. The CDR3 DNA sequence: TGTGCCAGCAGCCCCCCCCTTAGCAGCGATACGCAGTATTTT. This rearrangement joins TRBV5-4 to TRBJ2-3; the D is unclear. The germline V gene has CDR1 SGHNT and CDR2 YYREEE (reference sequence). The V end was cut by 4 bases, the J end by 6 bases, with 15 bases between. The CDR3 has 14 amino acids.